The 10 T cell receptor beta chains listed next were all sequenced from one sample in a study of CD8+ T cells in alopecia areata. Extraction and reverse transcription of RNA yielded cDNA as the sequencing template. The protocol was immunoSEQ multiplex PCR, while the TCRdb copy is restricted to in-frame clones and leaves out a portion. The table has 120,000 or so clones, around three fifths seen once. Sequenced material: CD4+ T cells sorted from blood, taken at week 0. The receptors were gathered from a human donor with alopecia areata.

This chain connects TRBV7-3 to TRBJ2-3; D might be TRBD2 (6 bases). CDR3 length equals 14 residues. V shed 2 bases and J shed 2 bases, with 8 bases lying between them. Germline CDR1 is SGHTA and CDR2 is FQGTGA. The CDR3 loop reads CASSLGGYTDTQYF. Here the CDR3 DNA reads TGTGCCAGCAGCTTAGGAGGGTACACAGATACGCAGTATTTT.

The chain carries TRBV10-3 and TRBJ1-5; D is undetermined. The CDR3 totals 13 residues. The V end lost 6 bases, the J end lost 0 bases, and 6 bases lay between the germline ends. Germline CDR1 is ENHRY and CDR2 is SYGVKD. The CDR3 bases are TGTGCCATCAGGTTTGATAGCAATCAGCCCCAGCATTTT. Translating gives CAIRFDSNQPQHF.

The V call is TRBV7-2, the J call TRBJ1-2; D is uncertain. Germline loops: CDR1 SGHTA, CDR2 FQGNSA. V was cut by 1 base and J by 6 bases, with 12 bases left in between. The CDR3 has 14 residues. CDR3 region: CASSLVVGRHGYTF. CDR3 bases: TGTGCCAGCAGCTTAGTAGTGGGTAGACATGGCTACACCTTC.

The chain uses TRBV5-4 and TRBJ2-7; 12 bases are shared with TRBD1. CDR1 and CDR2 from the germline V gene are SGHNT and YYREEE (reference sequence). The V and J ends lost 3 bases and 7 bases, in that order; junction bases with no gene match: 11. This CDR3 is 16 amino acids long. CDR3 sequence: CASSYPGTGGRGEQYF. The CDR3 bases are TGTGCCAGCAGCTACCCCGGGACAGGGGGCCGTGGTGAGCAGTACTTC.

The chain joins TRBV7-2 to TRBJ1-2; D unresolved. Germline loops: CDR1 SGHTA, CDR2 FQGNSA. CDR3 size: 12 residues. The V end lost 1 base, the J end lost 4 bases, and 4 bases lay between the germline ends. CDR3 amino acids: CASSLDLYGYTF. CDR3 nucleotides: TGTGCCAGCAGCTTAGATCTCTATGGCTACACCTTC.

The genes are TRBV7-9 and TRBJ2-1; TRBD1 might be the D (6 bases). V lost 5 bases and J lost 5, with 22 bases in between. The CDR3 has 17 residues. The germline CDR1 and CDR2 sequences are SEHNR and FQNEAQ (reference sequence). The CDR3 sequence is CASSRAFTGTTNNEQFF. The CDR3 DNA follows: TGTGCCAGCAGCCGGGCATTTACAGGGACAACAAACAATGAGCAGTTCTTC.

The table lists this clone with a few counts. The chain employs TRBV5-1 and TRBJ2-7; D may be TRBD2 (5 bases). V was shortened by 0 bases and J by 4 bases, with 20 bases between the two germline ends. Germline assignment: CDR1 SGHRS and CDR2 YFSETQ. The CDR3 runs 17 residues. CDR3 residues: CASSLEVLASRGYEQYF. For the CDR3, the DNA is TGCGCCAGCAGCTTGGAGGTTCTGGCCAGTCGAGGGTACGAGCAGTACTTC.

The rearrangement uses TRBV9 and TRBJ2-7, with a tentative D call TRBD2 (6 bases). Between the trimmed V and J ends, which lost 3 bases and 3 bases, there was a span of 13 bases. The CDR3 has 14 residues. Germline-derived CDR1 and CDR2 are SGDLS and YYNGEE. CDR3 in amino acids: CASSERAGNYEQYF. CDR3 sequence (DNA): TGTGCCAGCAGCGAGCGGGCCGGGAACTACGAGCAGTACTTC.

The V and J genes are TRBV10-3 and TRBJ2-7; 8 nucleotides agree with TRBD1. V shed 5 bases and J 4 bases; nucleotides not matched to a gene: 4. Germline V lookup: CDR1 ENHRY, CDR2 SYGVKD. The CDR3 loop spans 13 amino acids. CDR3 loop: CAISPGQEYEQYF. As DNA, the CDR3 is TGTGCCATCAGTCCGGGACAGGAGTACGAGCAGTACTTC.

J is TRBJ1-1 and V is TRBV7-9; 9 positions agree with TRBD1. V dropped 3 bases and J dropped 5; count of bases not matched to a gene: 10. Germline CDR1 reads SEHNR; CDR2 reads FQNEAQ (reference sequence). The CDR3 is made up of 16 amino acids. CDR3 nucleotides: TGTGCCAGCAGCTTCGGGGACAGGGTTGAGGGAACTGAAGCTTTCTTT. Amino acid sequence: CASSFGDRVEGTEAFF.